Shown below are 29 T cell receptor beta chains from a single sample sequenced in a study of T cell repertoires in cytomegalovirus infection. TCRdb processed the reads anew with MiXCR; each CDR3 protein has one entry. The sample records a few hundred thousand distinct CDR3 sequences, less than 30% being singletons. Material: PBMCs. The receptors derive from a human donor in good health (CMV status not recorded). Some clones in this sample may be carry-over from other donors' samples.

This clonotype was observed a few times. V and J are TRBV28 and TRBJ2-5; 14 nucleotides line up with TRBD2. V lost 6 bases to trimming and J lost 5 bases; unmatched junction nucleotides: 8. Germline CDR1 is MDHEN and CDR2 is SYDVKM. The CDR3 is 16 residues long. The CDR3: CASSRLAGGPLETQYF. CDR3 in DNA: TGTGCCAGCAGCAGACTAGCGGGAGGGCCGTTGGAGACCCAGTACTTC.

The rearrangement uses TRBV2 and TRBJ2-2, with D unclear. The germline CDR1 and CDR2 sequences are SNHLY and FYNNEI. The CDR3 totals 12 residues. Trimming left V 7 bases short and J 3 bases short, with 6 bases between. The CDR3 bases are TGTGCCAGCACCTTTTACACCGGGGAGCTGTTTTTT. It yields the protein CASTFYTGELFF.

This clonotype was detected many times. J is TRBJ2-6 and V is TRBV7-2; D unresolved. There are 16 residues in the CDR3. CDR1 SGHTA and CDR2 FQGNSA come from the germline V gene. Trimming removed 3 bases at V and 0 bases at J, with 9 bases between. CDR3 in DNA: TGTGCCAGCAGCTTCTCCAGCAGCTCTGGGGCCAACGTCCTGACTTTC. Protein sequence: CASSFSSSSGANVLTF.

The V gene is TRBV6-8, the J gene TRBJ1-2; 7 positions agree with TRBD1. This CDR3 is 13 amino acids long. The V gene end was trimmed by 6 bases and the J gene end by 6 bases; junction bases not matched to a gene: 7. Germline V gives CDR1 MNHGY, CDR2 SAAAGT. CDR3 sequence: CASRIQGKDGYTF. DNA of the CDR3: TGTGCCAGCAGAATACAGGGGAAGGATGGCTACACCTTC.

The rearrangement links TRBV6-5 to TRBJ2-5; D may be TRBD2 (6 bases). The CDR3 consists of 14 residues. Between the trimmed V and J ends, which lost 2 bases and 1 base, there was a span of 8 bases. Germline V gene sequence: CDR1 MNHEY, CDR2 SVGAGI. The CDR3 nucleotides are TGTGCCAGCAGTTACGGGAGGCTCCAAGAGACCCAGTACTTC. This codes for CASSYGRLQETQYF.

The chain employs TRBV10-3 and TRBJ2-1, with 10 bases that match TRBD1. The CDR3 contains 15 residues. Per the germline V gene, CDR1 is ENHRY and CDR2 is SYGVKD. V trimming: 0 bases; J trimming: 5 bases; junction bases outside the gene matches: 1. The CDR3 sequence is CAISESGTGDNEQFF. CDR3 DNA: TGTGCCATCAGTGAGTCTGGGACAGGGGACAATGAGCAGTTCTTC.

This clonotype was counted only a few times. The genes are TRBV7-6 and TRBJ2-1, with 13 bases identical to TRBD2. With 5 bases clipped from V and 9 bases from J, the junction kept 7 bases outside the gene matches. In germline, CDR1 is SGHVS, CDR2 FNYEAQ. This CDR3 contains 15 residues. In nucleotides, the CDR3 is TGTGCCAGCAGCCCACTAGCGGGAGGGCAGGGTGAGCAGTTCTTC. Amino acid sequence: CASSPLAGGQGEQFF.

The chain joins TRBV19 to TRBJ2-5, with 8 bases identical to TRBD1. With V trimmed by 6 bases and J by 1 base, 10 bases remained unmatched. The CDR3 is 16 residues long. CDR1 and CDR2 (germline): LNHDA, SQIVND (reference sequence). The CDR3 coding sequence is TGTGCCAGTAGCTTCCTTGGACAGGGCTTCCAAGAGACCCAGTACTTC. Translated, it gives CASSFLGQGFQETQYF.

V is TRBV12-3 or TRBV12-4 and J is TRBJ1-1; the D gene is possibly TRBD1 (6 bases). The length of the CDR3 is 12 residues. V was cut by 5 bases and J by 8 bases, with 12 bases left in between. CDR3 sequence: CASSRQGREAFF. The CDR3 nucleotides read TGTGCCAGCAGTCGTCAGGGGCGCGAAGCTTTCTTT.

CDR3 coding DNA: TGTGCCAGCAGCTACCCGAATCGGGGCGGGGAGCTGTTTTTT. It codes for CASSYPNRGGELFF. The gene calls are TRBV5-4 and TRBJ2-2; weak D call: TRBD2 (5 bases). CDR3 length equals 14 residues. Germline lookup yields CDR1 SGHNT and CDR2 YYREEE (reference sequence). V lost 3 bases and J 7 bases, leaving 13 bases between the germline ends.

In this sample, this clonotype turned up a few times. The J gene is TRBJ2-3, the V gene TRBV12-3 or TRBV12-4; 9 nucleotides agree with TRBD1. The junction had 3 bases not matched to a gene; V was cut back by 5 bases and J by 3 bases. This CDR3 has 14 residues. CDR3 loop: CASSRDRATDTQYF. In nucleotides, the CDR3 is TGTGCCAGCAGTCGGGACAGGGCAACAGATACGCAGTATTTT.

This clonotype occurred a few times. The J gene is TRBJ2-3, the V gene TRBV12-3 or TRBV12-4; 8 nucleotides align to TRBD2. This CDR3 has 15 amino acids. V lost 2 bases to trimming and J lost 5 bases; unmatched junction nucleotides: 6. The CDR3 loop reads CASSLSSGNVDTQYF. CDR3 sequence (DNA): TGTGCCAGCAGTTTAAGTAGCGGGAACGTAGATACGCAGTATTTT.

This chain connects TRBV20-1 to TRBJ2-5; D is unclear. The CDR3 totals 17 residues. V was shortened by 6 bases and J by 2 bases, with 25 bases between the two germline ends. Germline CDR1 is DFQATT and CDR2 is SNEGSKA (reference sequence). This CDR3 reads CSARGYFATSGQETQYF. The CDR3 nucleotides read TGCAGTGCCCGAGGTTATTTTGCTACCTCTGGGCAAGAGACCCAGTACTTC.

This clonotype has at least ten counts. V and J are TRBV7-2 and TRBJ1-2, with 8 bases fitting TRBD1. The V and J ends lost 6 bases and 5 bases, in that order; junction bases with no gene match: 5. The CDR3 sequence is 13 residues long. Germline V lookup: CDR1 SGHTA, CDR2 FQGNSA. This chain's CDR3 is CASRDRVGYGYTF. As DNA, the CDR3 is TGTGCCAGCAGGGACAGGGTCGGGTATGGCTACACCTTC.

This clonotype appeared a few times. The chain recombines TRBV4-1 with TRBJ1-5; D call uncertain. V lost 0 bases and J lost 4, with 16 bases in between. Germline V lookup: CDR1 MGHRA, CDR2 YSYEKL. This CDR3 comprises 17 residues. In nucleotides, the CDR3 is TGCGCCAGCAGCCAAGATGCCCAGAGCGCGGGAAATCAGCCCCAGCATTTT. Its protein product is CASSQDAQSAGNQPQHF.

This clonotype was seen only a few times. V gene TRBV12-3 or TRBV12-4 combines with J gene TRBJ2-1, with 10 bases lining up with TRBD2. The CDR3 is made up of 15 amino acids. J lost 7 bases, V lost 3 bases, and 6 bases had no gene match. The CDR3 region is CASSFPSGSANEQFF. Written as DNA, the CDR3 is TGTGCCAGCAGTTTCCCTAGCGGGAGTGCTAATGAGCAGTTCTTC.

The rearrangement links TRBV19 to TRBJ2-2, with D possibly matching TRBD2 (5 bases). Trimming shortened V by 3 bases and J by 6 bases, and 14 bases separated the two germline ends. This CDR3 is built from 15 residues. Germline-derived CDR1 and CDR2 are LNHDA and SQIVND (reference sequence). In DNA form, the CDR3 reads TGTGCCAGTAGTATTGTTGGTCCTAGCCCCGGGGAGCTGTTTTTT. Amino acid sequence: CASSIVGPSPGELFF.

CDR3 nucleotide sequence: TGTGCCAGCAGAACTAGCGGGAGATTTGCCTGGGAGTACTTC. Its translation is CASRTSGRFAWEYF. J is TRBJ2-7 and V is TRBV6-6; TRBD2 matches at 11 bases. Germline CDR1 MNHNY, CDR2 SVGAGI (reference sequence). The CDR3 consists of 14 residues. J lost 11 bases, V lost 6 bases, and 12 bases had no gene match.

The rearrangement joins TRBV10-3 to TRBJ2-6; D ambiguous. CDR3 length: 15 residues. V dropped 5 bases and J dropped 4 bases, with 12 bases sitting between them. The V gene's germline CDR1 is ENHRY and CDR2 SYGVKD. The CDR3 spells CAISTDASGANVLTF. In nucleotides, the CDR3 is TGTGCCATCAGTACTGACGCATCCGGGGCCAACGTCCTGACTTTC.

J is TRBJ2-2 and V is TRBV5-1; no reliable D call. The germline V gene encodes CDR1 SGHRS and CDR2 YFSETQ. This CDR3 has 15 amino acids. Deletions cut 7 bases from V and 0 bases from J, with 13 bases between. CDR3 in amino acids: CASEVTGANTGELFF. The CDR3 DNA sequence: TGCGCCAGCGAGGTTACCGGAGCGAACACCGGGGAGCTGTTTTTT.

This clonotype has just a few counts. This rearrangement joins TRBV29-1 to TRBJ2-5; D perhaps matches TRBD1 (6 bases). Germline V lookup: CDR1 SQVTM, CDR2 ANQGSEA. Deletions cut 7 bases from V and 1 base from J, with 13 bases between. The CDR3 is made up of 13 amino acids. The CDR3 here is CSAPGQSQETQYF. CDR3 DNA: TGCAGCGCCCCCGGACAGTCCCAAGAGACCCAGTACTTC. Drawing the rest from reference TRBV29-1 and TRBJ2-5, the complete variable domain is SAVISQKPSRDICQRGTSLTIQCQVDSQVTMMFWYRQQPGQSLTLIATANQGSEATYESGFVIDKFPISRPNLTFSTLTVSNMSPEDSSIYLCSAPGQSQETQYFGPGTRLLVL.

The chain couples TRBV28 to TRBJ2-7; tentative D call: TRBD2 (7 bases). Trimming took 5 bases from V and 2 from J, leaving 16 bases between them. From germline, CDR1 is MDHEN and CDR2 SYDVKM. The CDR3 has 15 residues. DNA for the CDR3: TGTGCCAGCAGTACCCCGTTAGGGGGGGCCTACGAGCAGTACGTC. Residues: CASSTPLGGAYEQYV.

This clonotype occurred a few times. The chain recombines TRBV27 with TRBJ2-4; possibly TRBD1 for D (5 bases). The germline CDR1 and CDR2 sequences are MNHEY and SMNVEV (reference sequence). CDR3 length: 14 residues. V was clipped by 2 bases and J by 8 bases, with 13 bases between them. The CDR3 bases are TGTGCCAGCAGTTTACGATGGGGCAGGGACATTCAGTACTTC. The encoded protein is CASSLRWGRDIQYF.

The chain combines TRBV19 with TRBJ2-2; unclear D gene. The V end lost 7 bases, the J end lost 0 bases, and 9 bases lay between the germline ends. Germline CDR1 is LNHDA and CDR2 is SQIVND (reference sequence). The CDR3 runs to 14 residues. The CDR3 region is CASKGFTNTGELFF. In nucleotides, the CDR3 is TGTGCCAGTAAGGGCTTTACGAACACCGGGGAGCTGTTTTTT.

This clonotype was counted between two and nine times. The rearrangement uses TRBV24-1 and TRBJ2-2; a possible D gene is TRBD1 (6 bases). The CDR3 runs 17 residues. Germline V gives CDR1 KGHDR, CDR2 SFDVKD. Trimming shortened V by 4 bases and J by 0 bases, and 14 bases separated the two germline ends. Written as DNA, the CDR3 is TGTGCCACCAGTGACACGTCAGGGGCAACGAACACCGGGGAGCTGTTTTTT. The encoded protein is CATSDTSGATNTGELFF.

The V call is TRBV4-3, the J call TRBJ2-2; 15 positions agree with TRBD2. The V gene's germline CDR1 is LGHNA and CDR2 YSLEER. The CDR3 runs 18 residues. The V gene end was trimmed by 1 base and the J gene end by 5 bases; junction bases not matched to a gene: 5. The CDR3 coding sequence is TGCGCCAGCAGCCAAGGGACTAGCGGGAGGGCCTCGACCGGGGAGCTGTTTTTT. Its translation is CASSQGTSGRASTGELFF.

This clonotype came up a few times. The rearrangement joins TRBV28 to TRBJ2-1; possibly TRBD2 for D (5 bases). Looked up from germline, CDR1 is MDHEN and CDR2 is SYDVKM. The ends were cut back, 1 base at V and 12 bases at J, with 13 bases in the middle. This CDR3 comprises 13 residues. In DNA, the CDR3 is TGTGCCAGCAGTTTATCGTCGACGGGAAGGCAGTTCTTC. It is translated as CASSLSSTGRQFF.

The chain couples TRBV9 to TRBJ1-6; weak D call: TRBD1 (5 bases). This CDR3 region has 14 residues. V lost 0 bases and J 14 bases, leaving 15 bases between the germline ends. In germline, CDR1 is SGDLS, CDR2 YYNGEE. CDR3 amino acids: CASSVEGKDGTLHF. CDR3 nucleotide sequence: TGTGCCAGCAGCGTAGAGGGGAAGGATGGAACCCTCCACTTT.

The chain employs TRBV10-3 and TRBJ1-1; D possibly corresponds to TRBD1 (6 bases). This CDR3 comprises 15 residues. CDR1 and CDR2 (germline): ENHRY, SYGVKD. Trimming cost V 6 bases and J 4 bases, with 18 bases left between them. In DNA, the CDR3 is TGTGCCATCAGGTTTAGGTCAGGGGCGGGCACTGAAGCTTTCTTT. Residues: CAIRFRSGAGTEAFF.